Given below is one T cell receptor beta chain in context. The sample is drawn from a study of cytomegalovirus exposure and HLA in healthy donors. V lost 4 bases and J 1 base, leaving 13 bases between the germline ends. Germline V gene lookup returns CDR1 MNHNY and CDR2 SVGAGI (reference sequence). The CDR3 covers 15 residues. Amplification used 60 Vbeta primers and 13 Jbeta primers. Here immunoSEQ multiplex PCR was the method, and the copy in TCRdb shows in-frame clones only, minus some. The table has some 120,000 clones, 65% to 75% seen once; the top ten hold around 5%. The specimen was PBMCs. The source is a young man in good health and CMV-seropositive. The rearrangement uses TRBV6-6 and TRBJ1-2, with TRBD1 as a possible D gene (5 bases). As DNA, the CDR3 is TGTGCCAGCAGTTTCCGGTTGGGGGGTAACTATGGCTACACCTTC. Its protein is CASSFRLGGNYGYTF.